This TCR beta chain emerged from a study of T cell repertoires in cytomegalovirus infection. Study-wide background: Indications of both CMV infection and matching HLA type were provided by public TCR beta signatures.

From the reads, TCRdb called clonotypes with MiXCR, one entry per CDR3 protein. The repertoire has a few hundred thousand distinct CDR3 sequences, roughly a sixth of them found once; the top ten carry 12%. This clonotype was recorded many times. Antigen: not known. General study results and limits: Carriers of CMV and the relevant HLA type were discriminated by public TCR beta frequency. Predominance within the ex vivo response was attributable to HLA-C-restricted CMV-specific TCR beta clonotypes.

Trimming left V 4 bases short and J 3 bases short, with 13 bases between. The germline CDR1 and CDR2 sequences are SGHTA and FQGNSA. CDR3 length equals 14 residues. The chain joins TRBV7-2 to TRBJ2-7, with D perhaps TRBD1 (5 bases). The source of this sequence is a human donor in good health (CMV status not recorded). Some clones in this sample may be carry-over from other donors' samples. Sequenced: PBMCs. The CDR3 bases are TGTGCCAGCAGCTCCCAGACAGCTCTCTACGAGCAGTACTTC. It yields the protein CASSSQTALYEQYF. Full variable domain (missing parts from reference TRBV7-2 and TRBJ2-7): GAGVSQSPSNKVTEKGKDVELRCDPISGHTALYWYRQSLGQGLEFLIYFQGNSAPDKSGLPSDRFSAERTGGSVSTLTIQRTQQEDSAVYLCASSSQTALYEQYFGPGTRLTVT.